This T cell receptor beta chain was sequenced in a study of control samples from healthy donors and cancer patients. Produced via immunoSEQ multiplex PCR; TCRdb's table is partial and in-frame only. This table has roughly 150,000 clones, around 88% appearing once. Trimming cost V 3 bases and J 2 bases; bases outside gene matches: 11. CDR3 length equals 17 residues. CDR1 and CDR2 from the germline V gene are SGDLS and YYNGEE. This chain connects TRBV9 to TRBJ1-2; 9 nucleotides align to TRBD1. The sequence was collected from a young man in good health. The sample was blood. The CDR3 reads CASSDRDRAGVNYGYTF. CDR3 DNA sequence: TGTGCCAGCAGCGACCGGGACAGGGCTGGTGTAAACTATGGCTACACCTTC.